This T cell receptor (beta chain) was sequenced for a study of early T cells in non-severe SARS-CoV-2 infection. Deletions cut 3 bases from V and 6 bases from J, with 8 bases between. From germline, CDR1 is SGHTS and CDR2 YDEGEE. There are 12 residues in the CDR3. Points from the study as a whole: Private and CD4 specificities were missed by VDJdb matching, skewed to anti-spike CD8.

This clonotype came up many times. Its antigen is not identified. In the library, individual cDNA molecules carried attached unique molecular identifiers. TCRdb processed the 5' RACE reads anew with MiXCR; each CDR3 protein has one entry. This table has 46,000 or so distinct CDR3 sequences, roughly 13% appearing once. Sequencing used whole blood. The TCR was taken from an adult who was a healthcare worker with PCR-confirmed SARS-CoV-2 infection or an uninfected control (not recorded which). The rearrangement joins TRBV5-8 to TRBJ2-3; D tentatively fits TRBD1 or TRBD2 (6 bases each). The CDR3 DNA is TGTGCCAGCAGCTGGGGGGCGGATACGCAGTATTTT. It codes for CASSWGADTQYF.